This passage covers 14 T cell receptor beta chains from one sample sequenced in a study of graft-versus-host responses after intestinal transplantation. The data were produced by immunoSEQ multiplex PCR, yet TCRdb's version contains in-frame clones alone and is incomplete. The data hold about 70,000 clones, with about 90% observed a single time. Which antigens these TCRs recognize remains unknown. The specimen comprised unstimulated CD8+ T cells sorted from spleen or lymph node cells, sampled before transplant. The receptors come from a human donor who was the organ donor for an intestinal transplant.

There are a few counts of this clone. CDR3 in DNA: TGTGCCAGCAGTTCCGGGACAGGGTATAAGGTCACCATATATTTT. Its translation is CASSSGTGYKVTIYF. The rearrangement joins TRBV6-4 to TRBJ1-3; 9 bases align to TRBD1. From germline, CDR1 is MRHNA and CDR2 SNTAGT. V was clipped by 5 bases and J by 9 bases; unmatched bases: 11. The length of the CDR3 is 15 residues.

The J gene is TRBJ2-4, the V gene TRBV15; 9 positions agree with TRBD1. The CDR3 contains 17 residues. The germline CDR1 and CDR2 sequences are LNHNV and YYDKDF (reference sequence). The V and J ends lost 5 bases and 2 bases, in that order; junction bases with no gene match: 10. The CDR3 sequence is CATSGLQGARSKNIQYF. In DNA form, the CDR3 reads TGTGCCACCAGCGGCCTACAGGGGGCAAGGTCCAAAAACATTCAGTACTTC.

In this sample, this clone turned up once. The DNA of the CDR3 is TGTGCCAGTGGGACAGGGTATCAGGACACTGAAGCTTTCTTT. Its protein product is CASGTGYQDTEAFF. V and J are TRBV28 and TRBJ1-1, with 9 positions matching TRBD1. Trimming took 9 bases from V and 3 from J; bases not matched to a gene: 8. Germline assignment: CDR1 MDHEN and CDR2 SYDVKM. The CDR3 contains 14 residues.

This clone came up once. The CDR3 is CASSWQGYTGELFF. The CDR3 DNA sequence: TGTGCCAGCAGTTGGCAGGGTTACACCGGGGAGCTGTTTTTT. This chain links TRBV28 with TRBJ2-2; D perhaps matches TRBD1 (5 bases). The CDR3 has 14 residues. V gave up 4 bases and J gave up 3 bases, with 9 bases separating them. CDR1 is MDHEN, CDR2 SYDVKM, per germline.

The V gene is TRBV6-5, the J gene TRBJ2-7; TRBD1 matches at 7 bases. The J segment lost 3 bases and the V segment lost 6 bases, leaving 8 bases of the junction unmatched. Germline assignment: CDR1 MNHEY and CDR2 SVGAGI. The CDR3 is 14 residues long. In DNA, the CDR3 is TGTGCCAGCAGACGGACAGGTCTGGACTACGAGCAGTACGTC. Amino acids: CASRRTGLDYEQYV.

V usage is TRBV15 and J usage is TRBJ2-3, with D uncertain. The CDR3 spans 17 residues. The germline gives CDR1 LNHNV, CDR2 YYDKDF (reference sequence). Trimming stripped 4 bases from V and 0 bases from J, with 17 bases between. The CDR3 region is CATSTVFAALSTDTQYF. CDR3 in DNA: TGTGCCACCAGCACCGTGTTCGCGGCCCTTAGCACAGATACGCAGTATTTT.

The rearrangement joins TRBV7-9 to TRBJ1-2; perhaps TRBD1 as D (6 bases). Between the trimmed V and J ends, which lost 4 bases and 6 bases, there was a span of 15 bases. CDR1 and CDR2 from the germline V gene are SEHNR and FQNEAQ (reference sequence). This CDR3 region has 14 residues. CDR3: CASSSNTGTDGYTF. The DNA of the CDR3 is TGTGCCAGCAGCTCTAATACAGGGACGGATGGCTACACCTTC. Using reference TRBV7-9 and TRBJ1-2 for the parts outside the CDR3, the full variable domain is DTGVSQNPRHKITKRGQNVTFRCDPISEHNRLYWYRQTLGQGPEFLTYFQNEAQLEKSRLLSDRFSAERPKGSFSTLEIQRTEQGDSAMYLCASSSNTGTDGYTFGSGTRLTVV.

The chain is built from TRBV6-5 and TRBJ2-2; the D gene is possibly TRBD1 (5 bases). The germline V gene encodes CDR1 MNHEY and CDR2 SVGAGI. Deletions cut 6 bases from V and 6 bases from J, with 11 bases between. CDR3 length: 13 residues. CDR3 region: CASSLGAPGELFF. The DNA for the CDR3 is TGTGCCAGCAGCCTTGGGGCTCCCGGGGAGCTGTTTTTT.

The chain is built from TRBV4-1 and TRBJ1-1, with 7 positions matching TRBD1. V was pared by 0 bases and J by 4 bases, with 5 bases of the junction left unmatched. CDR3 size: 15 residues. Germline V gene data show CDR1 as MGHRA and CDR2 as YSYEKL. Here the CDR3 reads CASSQDPRGSTEAFF. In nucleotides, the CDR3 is TGCGCCAGCAGCCAAGATCCCAGGGGGAGCACTGAAGCTTTCTTT.

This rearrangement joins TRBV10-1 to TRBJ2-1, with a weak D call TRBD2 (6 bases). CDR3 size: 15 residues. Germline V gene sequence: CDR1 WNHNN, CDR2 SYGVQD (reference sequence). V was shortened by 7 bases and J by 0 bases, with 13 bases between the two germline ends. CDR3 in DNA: TGCGCCAGCATGGAGGGGCCGAGCTCCTACAATGAGCAGTTCTTC. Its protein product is CASMEGPSSYNEQFF.

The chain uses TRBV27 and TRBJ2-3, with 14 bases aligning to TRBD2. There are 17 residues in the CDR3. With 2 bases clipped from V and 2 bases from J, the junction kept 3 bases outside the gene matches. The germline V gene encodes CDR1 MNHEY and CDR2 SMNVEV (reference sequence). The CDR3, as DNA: TGTGCCAGCAGTTTAAAGGGACTAGCGGGGGTCACAGATACGCAGTATTTT. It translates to CASSLKGLAGVTDTQYF.

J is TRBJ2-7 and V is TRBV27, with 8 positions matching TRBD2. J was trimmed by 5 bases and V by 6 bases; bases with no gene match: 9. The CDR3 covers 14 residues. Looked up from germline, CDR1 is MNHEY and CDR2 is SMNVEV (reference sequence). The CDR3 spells CASRQGLGIHEQYV. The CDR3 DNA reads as TGTGCCAGCAGACAGGGACTAGGGATCCACGAGCAGTACGTC.

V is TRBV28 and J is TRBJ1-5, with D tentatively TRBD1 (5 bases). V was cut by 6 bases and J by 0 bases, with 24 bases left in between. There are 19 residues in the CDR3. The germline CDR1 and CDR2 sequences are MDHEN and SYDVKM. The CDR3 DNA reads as TGTGCCAGCAGCGCTCCCGGGCAGGGTGAGGTTATTAGCAATCAGCCCCAGCATTTT. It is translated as CASSAPGQGEVISNQPQHF.

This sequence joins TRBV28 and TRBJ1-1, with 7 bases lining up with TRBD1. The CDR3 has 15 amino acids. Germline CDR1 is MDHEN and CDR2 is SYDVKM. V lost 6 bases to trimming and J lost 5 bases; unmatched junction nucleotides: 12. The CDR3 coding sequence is TGTGCCAGCAGCGAGACAGGGATTGGGGGAACTGAAGCTTTCTTT. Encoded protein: CASSETGIGGTEAFF.